A single sample is the source of the 11 T cell receptor beta chains below, sequenced in a study of shared clonotypes between healthy human individuals. Assay: immunoSEQ multiplex PCR; the TCRdb copy retains only in-frame clones and omits some. The sample lists millions of clones, 90% to 95% seen once, with 0.39% in the top ten. Sequencing used naive CD4+ T cells from PBMCs. Documented subset: CD45RA+ positively selected. These receptors were taken from a man between 18 and 35 years old in good health. Some clones in this sample may be carry-over from other donors' samples.

The chain uses TRBV7-2 and TRBJ1-1, with D possibly matching TRBD1 (5 bases). The CDR3 runs to 14 residues. Germline V gives CDR1 SGHTA, CDR2 FQGNSA. Trimming pared 6 bases from V and 0 bases from J, leaving 11 bases between. CDR3 DNA: TGTGCCAGCAGACCGGGACGGATGAACACTGAAGCTTTCTTT. Protein: CASRPGRMNTEAFF.

The rearrangement uses TRBV5-8 and TRBJ2-4; no clear D gene. This CDR3 comprises 14 residues. Trimming shortened V by 6 bases and J by 9 bases, and 19 bases separated the two germline ends. Germline V gene sequence: CDR1 SGHTS, CDR2 YDEGEE. Written as DNA, the CDR3 is TGTGCCAGCACCTTACGCGGTTTGCAAGGCATTCAGTACTTC. Translation gives CASTLRGLQGIQYF.

The gene calls are TRBV28 and TRBJ1-2, with D perhaps matching TRBD1 (6 bases). Germline CDR1 MDHEN, CDR2 SYDVKM. V was clipped by 7 bases and J by 4 bases, with 19 bases between them. The CDR3 has 15 amino acids. Here the CDR3 DNA reads TGTGCCAGCACCCCGTGGGGGGGCGCCACCTATGGCTACACCTTC. It translates to CASTPWGGATYGYTF.

This clone was found once. J is TRBJ1-2 and V is TRBV4-2; D is perhaps TRBD1 (6 bases). This CDR3 contains 15 residues. Germline V gene lookup returns CDR1 LGHNA and CDR2 YNFKEQ. V lost 1 base, J lost 4 bases, and 13 bases lay in between. The CDR3 here is CASSQGGRGLYGYTF. Written as DNA, the CDR3 is TGTGCCAGCAGCCAAGGAGGCAGGGGTCTCTATGGCTACACCTTC.

The chain recombines TRBV5-1 with TRBJ2-5; D is possibly TRBD2 (7 bases). V lost 5 bases and J lost 1, with 12 bases in between. Germline V gene sequence: CDR1 SGHRS, CDR2 YFSETQ. This CDR3 is built from 14 residues. The CDR3 loop is CASSPRGAQETQYF. The CDR3 DNA is TGCGCCAGCAGTCCCCGGGGGGCCCAAGAGACCCAGTACTTC.

This clone was recorded only once. The rearrangement links TRBV9 to TRBJ2-5; TRBD2 matches 7 bases. Germline CDR1 is SGDLS and CDR2 is YYNGEE. Germline trimming cut 4 bases from V and 5 bases from J; bases unmatched to any gene: 11. CDR3 length: 15 amino acids. This CDR3 reads CASSPRLAAGETQYF. The CDR3 DNA reads as TGTGCCAGCAGCCCGCGGCTAGCGGCTGGCGAGACCCAGTACTTC.

To note about this clone: The sample has other DNA sequences that encode this CDR3 too. The CDR3 here is CASSFGQANTEAFF. Here the CDR3 DNA reads TGTGCCAGCAGCTTCGGACAGGCGAACACTGAAGCTTTCTTT. V gene TRBV5-4 combines with J gene TRBJ1-1; 7 bases agree with TRBD1. Germline V CDR1 and CDR2: SGHNT, YYREEE (reference sequence). The CDR3 spans 14 residues. V lost 2 bases to trimming and J lost 1 base; unmatched junction nucleotides: 2.

CDR3 sequence reads: CASSTRDRDHEQYF. CDR3 nucleotides: TGTGCCAGCAGCACCCGGGACAGGGACCACGAGCAGTACTTC. The J gene is TRBJ2-7, the V gene TRBV7-2; the match to TRBD1 covers 9 bases. In germline, CDR1 is SGHTA, CDR2 FQGNSA. This CDR3 spans 14 amino acids. The J segment lost 5 bases and the V segment lost 5 bases, leaving 7 bases of the junction unmatched.

The gene calls are TRBV7-3 and TRBJ1-5; 11 positions agree with TRBD1. The CDR3 consists of 22 residues. Germline loops: CDR1 SGHTA, CDR2 FQGTGA. Trimming cost V 4 bases and J 0 bases; bases outside gene matches: 20. As DNA, the CDR3 is TGTGCCAGCAGCTCCAAAATTCGGGACAGGGGGATCTCTAATGATAGCAATCAGCCCCAGCATTTT. Its protein product is CASSSKIRDRGISNDSNQPQHF.

The chain carries TRBV9 and TRBJ2-7, with 8 bases fitting TRBD1. CDR1 SGDLS and CDR2 YYNGEE come from the germline V gene. The CDR3 contains 15 residues. The J segment lost 6 bases and the V segment lost 0 bases, leaving 8 bases of the junction unmatched. The CDR3 nucleotides read TGTGCCAGCAGCGTAGGGACAGGGCTTTGGGGCGAGCAGTACTTC. Protein sequence: CASSVGTGLWGEQYF.

The chain combines TRBV9 with TRBJ1-4, with D possibly TRBD1 on 6 matching bases. Germline lookup yields CDR1 SGDLS and CDR2 YYNGEE. The V gene lost 4 bases and the J gene lost 0 bases, with 10 bases spanning the gap. CDR3 length: 15 residues. CDR3 residues: CASSPSGATNEKLFF. DNA for the CDR3: TGTGCCAGCAGCCCGTCAGGGGCAACTAATGAAAAACTGTTTTTT.